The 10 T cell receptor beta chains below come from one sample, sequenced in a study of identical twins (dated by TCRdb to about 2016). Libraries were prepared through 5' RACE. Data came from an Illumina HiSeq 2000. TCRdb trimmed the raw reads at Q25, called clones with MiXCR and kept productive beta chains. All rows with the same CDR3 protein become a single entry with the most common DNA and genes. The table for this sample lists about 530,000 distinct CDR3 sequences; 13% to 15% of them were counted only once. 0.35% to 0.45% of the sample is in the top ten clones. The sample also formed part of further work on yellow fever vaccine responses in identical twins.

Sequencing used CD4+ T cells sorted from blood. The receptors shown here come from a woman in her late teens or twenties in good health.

The CDR3 bases are TGTGCCAGCAGCCGAAGCGGGGTTGGAGAGCAGTACGTC. Translated, it gives CASSRSGVGEQYV. The chain joins TRBV6-1 to TRBJ2-7, with 7 bases matching TRBD2. The CDR3 covers 13 residues. Losses at the gene ends were 6 bases for V and 7 bases for J; bases not matched to a gene: 9. Per the germline V gene, CDR1 is MNHNS and CDR2 is SASEGT.

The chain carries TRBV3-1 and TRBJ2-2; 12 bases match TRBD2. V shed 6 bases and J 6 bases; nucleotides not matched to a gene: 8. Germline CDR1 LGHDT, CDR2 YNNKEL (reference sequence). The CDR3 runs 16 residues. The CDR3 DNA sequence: TGTGCCAGCAGACATCCTCTAGCGGGAGGGCCCGGGGAGCTGTTTTTT. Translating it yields CASRHPLAGGPGELFF.

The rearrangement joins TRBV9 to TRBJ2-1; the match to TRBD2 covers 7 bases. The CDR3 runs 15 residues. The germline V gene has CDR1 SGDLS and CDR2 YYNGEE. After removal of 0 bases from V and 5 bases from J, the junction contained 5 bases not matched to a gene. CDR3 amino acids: CASSVVGGSHNEQFF. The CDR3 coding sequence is TGTGCCAGCAGCGTAGTGGGGGGGAGCCACAATGAGCAGTTCTTC.

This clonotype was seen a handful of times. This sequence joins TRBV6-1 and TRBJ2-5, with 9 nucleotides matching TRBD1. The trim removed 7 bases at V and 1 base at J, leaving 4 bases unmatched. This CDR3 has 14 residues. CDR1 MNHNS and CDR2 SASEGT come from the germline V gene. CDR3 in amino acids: CASISTGGQETQYF. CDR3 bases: TGTGCCAGCATCTCGACAGGGGGCCAAGAGACCCAGTACTTC.

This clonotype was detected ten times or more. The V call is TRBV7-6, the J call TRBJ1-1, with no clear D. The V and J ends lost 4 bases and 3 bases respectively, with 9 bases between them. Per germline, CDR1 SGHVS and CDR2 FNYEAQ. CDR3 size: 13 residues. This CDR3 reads CASSSVEHTEAFF. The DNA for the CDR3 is TGTGCCAGCAGCTCGGTGGAACACACTGAAGCTTTCTTT.

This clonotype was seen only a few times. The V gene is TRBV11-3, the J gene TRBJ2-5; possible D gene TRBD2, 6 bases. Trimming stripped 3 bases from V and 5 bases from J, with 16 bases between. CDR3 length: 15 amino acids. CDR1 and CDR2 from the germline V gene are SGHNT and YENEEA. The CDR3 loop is CASSLGDSRGETQYF. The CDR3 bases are TGTGCCAGCAGCTTGGGGGACTCCCGTGGGGAGACCCAGTACTTC.

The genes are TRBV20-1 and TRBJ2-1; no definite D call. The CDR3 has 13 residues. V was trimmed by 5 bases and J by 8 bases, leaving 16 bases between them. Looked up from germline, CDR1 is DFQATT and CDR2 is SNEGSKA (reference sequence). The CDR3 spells CSARPWSEYEQFF. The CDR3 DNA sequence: TGCAGTGCTCGCCCATGGTCGGAGTATGAGCAGTTCTTC.

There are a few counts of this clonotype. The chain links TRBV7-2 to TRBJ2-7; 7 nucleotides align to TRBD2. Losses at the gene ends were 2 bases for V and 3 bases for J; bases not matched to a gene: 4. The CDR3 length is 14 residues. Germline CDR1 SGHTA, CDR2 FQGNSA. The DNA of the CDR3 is TGTGCCAGCAGCTTAACGGGGGGATACTACGAGCAGTACGTC. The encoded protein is CASSLTGGYYEQYV.

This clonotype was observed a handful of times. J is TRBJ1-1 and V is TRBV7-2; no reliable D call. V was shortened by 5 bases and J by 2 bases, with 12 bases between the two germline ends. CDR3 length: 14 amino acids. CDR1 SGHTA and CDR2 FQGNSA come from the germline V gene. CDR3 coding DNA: TGTGCCAGCAGCCCACGGGCAATCAACACTGAAGCTTTCTTT. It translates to CASSPRAINTEAFF.

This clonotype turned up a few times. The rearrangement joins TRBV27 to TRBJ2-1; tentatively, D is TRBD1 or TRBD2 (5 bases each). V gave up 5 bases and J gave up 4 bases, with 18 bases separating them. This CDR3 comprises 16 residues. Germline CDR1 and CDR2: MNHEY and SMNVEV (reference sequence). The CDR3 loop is CASSPGTLMGYNEQFF. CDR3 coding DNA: TGTGCCAGCAGTCCCGGGACCCTAATGGGGTACAATGAGCAGTTCTTC.